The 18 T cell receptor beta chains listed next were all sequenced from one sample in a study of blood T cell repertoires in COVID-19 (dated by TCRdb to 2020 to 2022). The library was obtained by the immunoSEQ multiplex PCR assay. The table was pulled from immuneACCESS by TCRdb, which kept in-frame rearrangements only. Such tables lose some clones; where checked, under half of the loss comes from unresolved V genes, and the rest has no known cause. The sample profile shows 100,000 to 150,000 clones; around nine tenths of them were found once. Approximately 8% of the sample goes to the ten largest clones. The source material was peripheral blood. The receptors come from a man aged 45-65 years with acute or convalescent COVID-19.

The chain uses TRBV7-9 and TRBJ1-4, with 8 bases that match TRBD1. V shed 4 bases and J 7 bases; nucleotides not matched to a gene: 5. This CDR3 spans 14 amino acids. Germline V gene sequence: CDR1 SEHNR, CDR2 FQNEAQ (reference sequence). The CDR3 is CASSSRGLREKLFF. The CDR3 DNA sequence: TGTGCCAGCAGCTCCAGGGGGCTCCGTGAAAAACTGTTTTTT.

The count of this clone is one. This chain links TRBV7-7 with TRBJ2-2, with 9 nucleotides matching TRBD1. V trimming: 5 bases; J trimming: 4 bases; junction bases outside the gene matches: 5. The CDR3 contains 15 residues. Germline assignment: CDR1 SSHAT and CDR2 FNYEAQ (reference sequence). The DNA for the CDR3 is TGTGCCAGCAGCGGAACACAGGGGGCCACCGGGGAGCTGTTTTTT. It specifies CASSGTQGATGELFF. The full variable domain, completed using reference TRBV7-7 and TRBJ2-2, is GAGVSQSPRYKVTKRGQDVTLRCDPISSHATLYWYQQALGQGPEFLTYFNYEAQPDKSGLPSDRFSAERPEGSISTLTIQRTEQRDSAMYRCASSGTQGATGELFFGEGSRLTVL.

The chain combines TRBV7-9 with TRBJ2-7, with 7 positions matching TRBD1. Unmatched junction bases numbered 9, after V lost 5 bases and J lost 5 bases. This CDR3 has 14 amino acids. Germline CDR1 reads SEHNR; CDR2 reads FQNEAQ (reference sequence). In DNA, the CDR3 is TGTGCCAGCAGCCGTGCGGACAGGCCCCACGAGCAGTACTTC. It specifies CASSRADRPHEQYF.

The CDR3 region is CASSQVAGWNTGELFF. As DNA, the CDR3 is TGTGCCAGCAGCCAAGTCGCGGGATGGAACACCGGGGAGCTGTTTTTT. The rearrangement joins TRBV3-1 (or the pseudogene TRBV3-2) to TRBJ2-2, with D maybe TRBD2 (6 bases). CDR1 is LGHDT, CDR2 YNNKEL, per germline (reference sequence). This CDR3 has 16 residues. The V gene lost 1 base and the J gene lost 1 base, with 10 bases spanning the gap.

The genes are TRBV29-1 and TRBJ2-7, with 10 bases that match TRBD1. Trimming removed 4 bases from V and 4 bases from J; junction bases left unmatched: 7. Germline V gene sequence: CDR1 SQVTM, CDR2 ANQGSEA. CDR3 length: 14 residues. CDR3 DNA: TGCAGCGTTGCCGGTAGACAGGGGGCTTACGAGCAGTACTTC. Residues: CSVAGRQGAYEQYF.

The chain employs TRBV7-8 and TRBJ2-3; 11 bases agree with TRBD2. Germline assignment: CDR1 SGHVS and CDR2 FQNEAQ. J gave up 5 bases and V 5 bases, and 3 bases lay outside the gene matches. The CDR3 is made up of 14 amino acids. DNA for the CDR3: TGTGCCAGCAGCGAACTAGCGGGAGAAGATACGCAGTATTTT. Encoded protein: CASSELAGEDTQYF.

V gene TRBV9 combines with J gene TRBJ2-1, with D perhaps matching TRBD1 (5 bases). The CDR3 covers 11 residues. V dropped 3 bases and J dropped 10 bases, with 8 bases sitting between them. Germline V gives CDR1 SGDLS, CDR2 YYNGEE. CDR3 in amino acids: CASSDRNEQFF. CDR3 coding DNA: TGTGCCAGCAGCGACAGGAACGAGCAGTTCTTC.

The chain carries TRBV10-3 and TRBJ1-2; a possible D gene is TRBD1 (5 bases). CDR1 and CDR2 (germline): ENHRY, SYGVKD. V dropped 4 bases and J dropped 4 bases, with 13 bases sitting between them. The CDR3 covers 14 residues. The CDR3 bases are TGTGCCATCAGTGCCCAGGGTCTTGGCTATGGCTACACCTTC. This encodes CAISAQGLGYGYTF.

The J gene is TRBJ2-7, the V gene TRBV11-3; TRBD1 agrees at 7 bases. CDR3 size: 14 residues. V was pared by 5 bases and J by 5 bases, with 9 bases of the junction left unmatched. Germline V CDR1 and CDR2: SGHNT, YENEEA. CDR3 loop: CASSPRTGFHEQYF. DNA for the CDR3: TGTGCCAGCAGCCCCAGGACAGGTTTCCACGAGCAGTACTTC.

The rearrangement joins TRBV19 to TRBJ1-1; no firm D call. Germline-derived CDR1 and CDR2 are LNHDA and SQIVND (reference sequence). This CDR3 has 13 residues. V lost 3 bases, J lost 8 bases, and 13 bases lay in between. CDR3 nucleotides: TGTGCCAGTAGTATGGTGCAGGCTGGAGAAGCTTTCTTT. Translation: CASSMVQAGEAFF.

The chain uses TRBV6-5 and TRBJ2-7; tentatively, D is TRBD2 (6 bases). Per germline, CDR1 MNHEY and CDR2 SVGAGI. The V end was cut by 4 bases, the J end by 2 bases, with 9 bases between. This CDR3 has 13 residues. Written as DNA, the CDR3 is TGTGCCAGCAGTTTGGGGGGACCCTACGAGCAGTACTTC. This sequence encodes CASSLGGPYEQYF.

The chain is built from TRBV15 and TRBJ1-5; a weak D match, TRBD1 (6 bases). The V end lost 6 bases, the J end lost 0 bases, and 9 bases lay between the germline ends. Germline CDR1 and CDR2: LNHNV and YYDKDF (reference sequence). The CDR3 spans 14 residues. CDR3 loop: CATRQGHSNQPQHF. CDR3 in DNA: TGTGCCACCAGACAGGGACATAGCAATCAGCCCCAGCATTTT. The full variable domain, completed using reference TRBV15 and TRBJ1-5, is DAMVIQNPRYQVTQFGKPVTLSCSQTLNHNVMYWYQQKSSQAPKLLFHYYDKDFNNEADTPDNFQSRRPNTSFCFLDIRSPGLGDTAMYLCATRQGHSNQPQHFGDGTRLSIL.

The CDR3 loop is CASSITSFAKNIQYF. The CDR3 nucleotides are TGTGCCAGCAGTATAACTAGCTTTGCCAAAAACATTCAGTACTTC. The V and J genes are TRBV27 and TRBJ2-4, with D perhaps matching TRBD2 (6 bases). V was shortened by 5 bases and J by 1 base, with 12 bases between the two germline ends. The germline V gene has CDR1 MNHEY and CDR2 SMNVEV (reference sequence). The CDR3 spans 15 residues.

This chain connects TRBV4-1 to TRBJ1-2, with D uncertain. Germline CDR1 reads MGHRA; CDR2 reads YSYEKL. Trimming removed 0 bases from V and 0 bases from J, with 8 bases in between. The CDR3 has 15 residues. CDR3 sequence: CASSQDGAANYGYTF. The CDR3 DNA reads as TGCGCCAGCAGCCAAGATGGAGCCGCTAACTATGGCTACACCTTC.

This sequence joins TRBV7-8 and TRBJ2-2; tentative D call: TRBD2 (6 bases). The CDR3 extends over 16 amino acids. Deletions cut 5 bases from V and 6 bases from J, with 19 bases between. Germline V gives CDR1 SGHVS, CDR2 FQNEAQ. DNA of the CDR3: TGTGCCAGCAGCCCCAAAGGAGGGAGAACTTCCGGGGAGCTGTTTTTT. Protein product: CASSPKGGRTSGELFF.

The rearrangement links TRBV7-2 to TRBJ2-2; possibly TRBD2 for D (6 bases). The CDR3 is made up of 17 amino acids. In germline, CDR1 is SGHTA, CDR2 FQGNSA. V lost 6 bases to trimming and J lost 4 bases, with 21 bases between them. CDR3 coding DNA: TGTGCCAGCAGGTTCAGACTAGGTCGCGATTTCACCGGGGAGCTGTTTTTT. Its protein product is CASRFRLGRDFTGELFF.

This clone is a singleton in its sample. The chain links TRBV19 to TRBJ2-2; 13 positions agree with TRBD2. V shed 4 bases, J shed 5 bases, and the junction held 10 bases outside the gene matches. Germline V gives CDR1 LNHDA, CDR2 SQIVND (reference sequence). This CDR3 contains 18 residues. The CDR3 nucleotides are TGTGCCAGTAGTACTCGGACTAGCGGGAGAATAAGAACCGGGGAGCTGTTTTTT. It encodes CASSTRTSGRIRTGELFF.

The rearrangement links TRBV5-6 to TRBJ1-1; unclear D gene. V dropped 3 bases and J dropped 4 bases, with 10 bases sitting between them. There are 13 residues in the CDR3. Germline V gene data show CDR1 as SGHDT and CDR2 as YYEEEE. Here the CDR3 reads CASSYRRATEAFF. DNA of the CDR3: TGTGCCAGCAGCTATAGGAGGGCCACTGAAGCTTTCTTT.